The T cell receptor (beta chain) described here comes from a study of early T cells in non-severe SARS-CoV-2 infection. Study context: Unpaired chains resulted from sequencing bulk RNA of unsorted whole blood.

Individual cDNA molecules were tagged with unique molecular identifiers, the study reported. TCRdb ran MiXCR on the 5' RACE reads and lists one entry per CDR3 protein. The repertoire includes tens of thousands of distinct CDR3 sequences, approximately 13% of them detected once, and 6% sits in the top ten. Regarding the study as a whole: Database matching using VDJdb favored anti-spike CD8 responses, with private and CD4 specificities left missing.

A note on this clonotype: Its antigen is unknown.

The CDR3 loop spans 11 amino acids. V lost 6 bases and J lost 2, with 5 bases in between. From germline, CDR1 is SGHRS and CDR2 YFSETQ. Material for sequencing was whole blood. This TCR was sampled from an adult who was a healthcare worker with PCR-confirmed SARS-CoV-2 infection or an uninfected control (not recorded which). V and J are TRBV5-1 and TRBJ1-1; D is unclear. CDR3 nucleotide sequence: TGCGCCAGCACTAGCAACACTGAAGCTTTCTTT. It translates to CASTSNTEAFF.